The clone carrying this T cell receptor (beta chain) was observed once. The CDR3 loop spans 12 amino acids. Per the germline V gene, CDR1 is SNHLY and CDR2 is FYNNEI. V lost 7 bases, J lost 7 bases, and 13 bases lay in between. This sample is part of a study of blood T cell repertoires in COVID-19. Study in general: T cells, B-cell-depleted T cells, or PBMCs provided the cDNA or gDNA that served as material.

Assay used: immunoSEQ multiplex PCR; TCRdb lists only in-frame clones, some missing. Of around 120,000 clones in the sample, almost 90% were seen once. The chain links TRBV2 to TRBJ1-2, with D maybe TRBD1 (5 bases). This TCR derives from an older woman with COVID-19, enrolled during active disease. Sequenced sample: peripheral blood. Written as DNA, the CDR3 is TGTGCCAGCATGAAGGGGCTGGGTGGCTACACCTTC. As protein: CASMKGLGGYTF.